Listed below are T cell receptor beta chains from one sample, sequenced in a study of blood T cell repertoires in COVID-19. Here immunoSEQ multiplex PCR was the method, and the copy in TCRdb shows in-frame clones only, minus some. The sample carries fewer than 250,000 clones, approximately 80% recorded once. Source material: PBMCs or T cells enriched from blood (not recorded which). The receptor source for this set is a woman aged 35 to 49 with acute COVID-19. Each CDR3 is given with its conserved first and last residue.

v_gene	j_gene	CDR3aa
TRBV19	TRBJ1-4	CASRPGQGNEKLFF
TRBV18	TRBJ1-5	CASSPSDRGLNQPQHF
TRBV28	TRBJ2-2	CASRGTSGYTGELFF
TRBV5-1	TRBJ2-5	CASSRDREARDQYF
TRBV19	TRBJ1-5	CASQGRGSQPQHF
TRBV29-1	TRBJ1-6	CSAEVRRPKNSPLHF
TRBV6-5	TRBJ2-3	CASRKAGGTDTQYF
TRBV7-8	TRBJ1-2	CASSLGAANYGYTF
TRBV7-9	TRBJ1-2	CASSLTSGQDGGYTF
TRBV28	TRBJ1-5	CASSFIPQGPNSNQPQHF
TRBV28	TRBJ1-5	CASSGTGDPYSNQPQHF
TRBV2	TRBJ1-1	CASRTGGGTEAFF
TRBV5-1	TRBJ1-2	CASSPGQEGSGYTF
TRBV7-9	TRBJ2-7	CASSLGSRFGSYEQYF
TRBV19	TRBJ1-5	CASSIGEPSNQPQHF
TRBV6-5	TRBJ2-5	CASSYEAAQETQYF
TRBV27	TRBJ1-6	CASRPRQGTHSPLHF
TRBV10-3	TRBJ1-2	CAISESRRGYTF
TRBV9	TRBJ2-1	CASSVGGLAGDNEQFF
TRBV13	TRBJ1-1	CASRARGDGEAFF
TRBV6-6	TRBJ2-5	CASSPIAGPQETQYF
TRBV19	TRBJ2-7	CASSIGTVTYEQYF
TRBV7-2	TRBJ2-1	CASSLLAGGGMKQFF
TRBV5-4	TRBJ2-2	CASSLGGRAGELFF
TRBV7-8	TRBJ1-6	CASSVTQGAGSPLHF
TRBV5-1	TRBJ2-7	CASSLWDRASYEQYF
TRBV7-9	TRBJ2-1	CASSLARQLGDEQFF
TRBV7-6	TRBJ2-1	CASSLAQNNEQFF
TRBV6-5	TRBJ1-2	CASRQDRSNYGYTF
TRBV28	TRBJ2-5	CASSNRPRETQYF
TRBV5-1	TRBJ1-1	CASSLTGTGTEAFF
TRBV28	TRBJ2-7	CASSSGLAVSYEQYF
TRBV2	TRBJ2-3	CASSEQTGRDTQYF
TRBV27	TRBJ2-1	CASSLSLAGYNEQFF
TRBV19	TRBJ1-5	CASSSGQGGIGQPQHF
TRBV6-4	TRBJ1-5	CASSQTDGQPQHF
TRBV11-2	TRBJ1-1	CASSVRGRNTEAFF
TRBV7-9	TRBJ2-2	CATRVTVNTGELFF
TRBV30	TRBJ1-4	CAWMGGGSLFF
TRBV19	TRBJ2-5	CASSPSPGGPQETQYF
TRBV3-1/TRBV3-2	TRBJ2-2	CASSHRVITGELFF
TRBV19	TRBJ2-6	CASSFTRSQGLLRANVLTF
TRBV28	TRBJ2-2	CASSQQGAGELFF
TRBV28	TRBJ1-2	CASSSVGTAVYGYTF
TRBV7-9	TRBJ1-2	CASSFRGANGYTF
TRBV28	TRBJ2-6	CASSQVGQLSGANVLTF
TRBV2	TRBJ1-1	CASSAWRHLNTEAFF
TRBV19	TRBJ1-2	CASRLDRAYGYTF
TRBV27	TRBJ1-1	CATAGTGFTSMNTEAFF
TRBV18	TRBJ1-4	CASSPRDRARNEKLFF